The rows below give T cell receptor beta chains drawn from one sample of a study of T cell changes during pregnancy in multiple sclerosis. TCRdb's copy holds only in-frame clones and misses some; the assay was immunoSEQ multiplex PCR. The sample holds under 75,000 clones, roughly 92% seen once. Specimen: CD8+ T cells from peripheral blood mononuclear cells, collected in the second trimester of pregnancy. Every receptor here comes from a female donor with multiple sclerosis, enrolled in a pregnancy study. Each CDR3 is given without its conserved first and last residue.

cdr3_aa	v_call	j_call	cdr3_length
ASSQSGTVTTYEQY	TRBV14	TRBJ2-7	14
ASSDGVGYGYT	TRBV27	TRBJ1-2	11
AWIGLAGFGEQF	TRBV30	TRBJ2-1	12
AWSVQGNTEAF	TRBV30	TRBJ1-1	11
ASSLGTVGEAF	TRBV27	TRBJ1-1	11
ASSVAKAGGPDTQY	TRBV9	TRBJ2-3	14
ATSRDRQGGETQY	TRBV15	TRBJ2-5	13
ASRRRVYNQPQH	TRBV28	TRBJ1-5	12
ASSSSTGSSGNTIY	TRBV7-6	TRBJ1-3	14
ASSMSGELF	TRBV19	TRBJ2-2	9
ASSLSRGTLYEQY	TRBV27	TRBJ2-7	13